A single sample is the source of the 9 T cell receptor beta chains below, sequenced in a study of regulatory T cells in long-lasting Graves disease. Time point denoted: newly diagnosed GD, antithyroid drugs for less than 3 months. PBMC-derived RNA was used for the TCR library. Both iRepertoire HTBI primers and Arm-PCR of CDR3 regions were used to build the TCR beta libraries. TCRdb processed the multiplex PCR reads anew with MiXCR; each CDR3 protein has one entry. The sample holds about 380,000 distinct CDR3 sequences, roughly a sixth seen once. Sample: peripheral blood mononuclear cells (PBMCs), taken at new diagnosis, from a patient treated with antithyroid drugs. Source of these receptors: a female donor with Graves disease.

In this sample, this clonotype turned up many times. This rearrangement joins TRBV3-1 to TRBJ1-4, with D possibly TRBD1 on 5 matching bases. Germline values: CDR1 LGHDT, CDR2 YNNKEL (reference sequence). V was clipped by 3 bases and J by 8 bases, with 19 bases between them. The CDR3 length is 16 residues. CDR3 sequence: CASSQQSGGAVEKLFF. CDR3 sequence (DNA): TGTGCCAGCAGCCAGCAATCCGGTGGGGCTGTAGAAAAACTGTTTTTT.

Many counts were recorded for this clonotype. CDR3 protein: CARGRGLDGANVLTF. The CDR3, as DNA: TGTGCCAGGGGCAGGGGGTTAGACGGGGCCAACGTCCTGACTTTC. The chain is built from TRBV11-3 and TRBJ2-6; 7 bases match TRBD1. Germline trimming cut 9 bases from V and 4 bases from J; bases unmatched to any gene: 9. In germline, CDR1 is SGHNT, CDR2 YENEEA. The CDR3 has 15 residues.

This clonotype was detected many times. The rearrangement joins TRBV27 to TRBJ2-7; tentative D call: TRBD1 (5 bases). Germline assignment: CDR1 MNHEY and CDR2 SMNVEV (reference sequence). Trimming took off 6 bases at V and 0 bases at J, with 12 bases between the two ends. This CDR3 is 14 amino acids long. The CDR3 region is CASRRPDSSYEQYF. CDR3 nucleotide sequence: TGTGCCAGCAGACGTCCCGACAGCTCCTACGAGCAGTACTTC.

The chain uses TRBV4-3 and TRBJ2-5; TRBD1 matches 10 bases. Germline V gives CDR1 LGHNA, CDR2 YSLEER. This CDR3 is 17 amino acids long. J lost 4 bases, V lost 4 bases, and 12 bases had no gene match. The CDR3: CASSRSTGGAIGETQYF. As DNA, the CDR3 is TGCGCCAGCAGCCGCTCGACAGGGGGCGCGATCGGAGAGACCCAGTACTTC.

This clonotype was observed at least ten times. CDR3 in DNA: TGTGCCAGCAGCCCCCCTACTGGCGGGAGCTTTTATGAGCAGTTCTTC. Residues: CASSPPTGGSFYEQFF. This chain links TRBV7-9 with TRBJ2-1; 7 nucleotides agree with TRBD2. Germline CDR1 is SEHNR and CDR2 is FQNEAQ (reference sequence). The J segment lost 8 bases and the V segment lost 5 bases, leaving 15 bases of the junction unmatched. The CDR3 consists of 16 residues.

This rearrangement joins TRBV20-1 to TRBJ2-3, with 14 bases aligning to TRBD2. Germline assignment: CDR1 DFQATT and CDR2 SNEGSKA (reference sequence). Unmatched junction bases numbered 2, after V lost 5 bases and J lost 4 bases. The CDR3 totals 14 residues. The CDR3 reads CSAGTSGGADTQYF. DNA for the CDR3: TGCAGTGCTGGGACTAGCGGGGGCGCAGATACGCAGTATTTT.

The V gene is TRBV5-1, the J gene TRBJ1-5; D is uncertain. This CDR3 comprises 14 residues. V was clipped by 0 bases and J by 3 bases, with 7 bases between them. Germline CDR1 is SGHRS and CDR2 is YFSETQ. The CDR3 sequence is CASSLDPDNQPQHF. In DNA, the CDR3 is TGCGCCAGCAGCTTGGATCCCGACAATCAGCCCCAGCATTTT.

This clonotype was detected ten times or more. The chain couples TRBV7-3 to TRBJ2-3; D is ambiguous. There are 13 residues in the CDR3. Germline-derived CDR1 and CDR2 are SGHTA and FQGTGA. The ends were cut back, 4 bases at V and 6 bases at J, with 11 bases in the middle. The CDR3 region is CASSSFLGDTQYF. The CDR3 nucleotides read TGTGCCAGCAGCTCGTTCCTGGGGGATACGCAGTATTTT.

This clonotype was observed a few times. This rearrangement joins TRBV28 to TRBJ1-2, with TRBD1 matching 10 bases. This CDR3 has 12 residues. Germline CDR1 is MDHEN and CDR2 is SYDVKM. The junction had 2 bases not matched to a gene; V was cut back by 5 bases and J by 8 bases. As DNA, the CDR3 is TGTGCCAGCAGTGACAGGGGGCTCGGCTACACCTTC. This sequence encodes CASSDRGLGYTF.